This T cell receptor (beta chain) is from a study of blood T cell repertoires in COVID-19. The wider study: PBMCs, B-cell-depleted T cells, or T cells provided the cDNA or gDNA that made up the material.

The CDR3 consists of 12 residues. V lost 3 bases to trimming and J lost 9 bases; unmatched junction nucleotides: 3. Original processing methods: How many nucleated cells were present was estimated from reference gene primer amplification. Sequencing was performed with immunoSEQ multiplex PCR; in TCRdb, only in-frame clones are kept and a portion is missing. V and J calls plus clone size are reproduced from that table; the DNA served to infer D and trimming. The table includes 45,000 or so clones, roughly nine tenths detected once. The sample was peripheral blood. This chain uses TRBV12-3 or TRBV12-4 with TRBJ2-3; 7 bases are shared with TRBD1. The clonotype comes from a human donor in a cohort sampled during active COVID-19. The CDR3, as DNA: TGTGCCAGCAGTTTGCAGGGGGAAACGCAGTATTTT. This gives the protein CASSLQGETQYF.